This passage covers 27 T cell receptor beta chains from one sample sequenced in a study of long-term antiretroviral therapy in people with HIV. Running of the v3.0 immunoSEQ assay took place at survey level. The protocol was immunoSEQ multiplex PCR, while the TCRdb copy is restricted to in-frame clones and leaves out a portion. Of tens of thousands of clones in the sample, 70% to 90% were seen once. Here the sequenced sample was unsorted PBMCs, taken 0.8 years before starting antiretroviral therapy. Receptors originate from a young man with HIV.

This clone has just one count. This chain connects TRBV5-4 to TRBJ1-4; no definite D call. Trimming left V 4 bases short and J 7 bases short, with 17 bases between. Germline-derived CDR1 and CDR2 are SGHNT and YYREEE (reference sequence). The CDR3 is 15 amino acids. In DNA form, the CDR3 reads TGTGCCAGCAGCAAACGGGAGGCTACGGCTGAAAAACTGTTTTTT. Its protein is CASSKREATAEKLFF.

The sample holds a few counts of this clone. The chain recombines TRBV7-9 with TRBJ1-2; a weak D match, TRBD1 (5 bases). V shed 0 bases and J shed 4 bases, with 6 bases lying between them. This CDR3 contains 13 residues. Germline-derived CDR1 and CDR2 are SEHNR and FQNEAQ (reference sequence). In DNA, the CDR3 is TGTGCCAGCAGCTTAGCGGGACTCTATGGCTACACCTTC. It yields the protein CASSLAGLYGYTF.

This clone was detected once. The CDR3 spells CASSLASKNIQYF. CDR3 in DNA: TGTGCCAGCAGCTTGGCCAGTAAAAACATTCAGTACTTC. The chain has TRBV5-4 and TRBJ2-4; D gene uncertain. Trimming took off 0 bases at V and 4 bases at J, with 5 bases between the two ends. The CDR3 spans 13 residues. The V gene's germline CDR1 is SGHNT and CDR2 YYREEE (reference sequence).

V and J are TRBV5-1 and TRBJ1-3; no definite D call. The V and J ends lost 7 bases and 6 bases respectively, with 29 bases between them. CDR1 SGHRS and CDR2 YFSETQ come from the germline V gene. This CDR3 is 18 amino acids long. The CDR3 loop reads CASLEAPRGTTYQNTIYF. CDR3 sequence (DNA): TGCGCCAGCCTCGAAGCCCCTAGAGGCACTACCTACCAAAACACCATATATTTT.

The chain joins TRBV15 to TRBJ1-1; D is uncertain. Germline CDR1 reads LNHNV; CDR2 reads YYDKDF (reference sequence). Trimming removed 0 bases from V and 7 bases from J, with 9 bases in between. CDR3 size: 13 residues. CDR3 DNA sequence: TGTGCCACCAGCAGAGATCGGGCTTTTGAAGCTTTCTTT. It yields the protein CATSRDRAFEAFF. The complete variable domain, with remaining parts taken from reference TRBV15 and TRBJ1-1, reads DAMVIQNPRYQVTQFGKPVTLSCSQTLNHNVMYWYQQKSSQAPKLLFHYYDKDFNNEADTPDNFQSRRPNTSFCFLDIRSPGLGDTAMYLCATSRDRAFEAFFGQGTRLTVV.

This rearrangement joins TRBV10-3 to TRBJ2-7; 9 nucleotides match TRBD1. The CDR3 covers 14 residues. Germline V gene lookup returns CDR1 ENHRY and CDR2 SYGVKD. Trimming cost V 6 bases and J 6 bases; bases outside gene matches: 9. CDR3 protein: CAIRRDRGSVEQYF. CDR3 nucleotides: TGTGCCATCAGAAGAGACAGGGGGTCTGTCGAGCAGTACTTC.

For the CDR3, the DNA is TGCGCCAGCAGCTTGGGGGCAGTTACTTCCTATGGCTACACCTTC. Translating it yields CASSLGAVTSYGYTF. V usage is TRBV5-1 and J usage is TRBJ1-2; D unresolved. Germline V lookup: CDR1 SGHRS, CDR2 YFSETQ. The CDR3 covers 15 residues. Trimming shortened V by 0 bases and J by 4 bases, and 13 bases separated the two germline ends.

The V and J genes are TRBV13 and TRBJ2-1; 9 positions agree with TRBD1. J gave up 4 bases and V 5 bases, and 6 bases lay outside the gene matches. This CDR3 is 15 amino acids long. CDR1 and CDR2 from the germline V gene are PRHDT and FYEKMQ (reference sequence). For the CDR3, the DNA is TGTGCCAGCAGCCATGGGGGACAGGGTTACAATGAGCAGTTCTTC. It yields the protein CASSHGGQGYNEQFF.

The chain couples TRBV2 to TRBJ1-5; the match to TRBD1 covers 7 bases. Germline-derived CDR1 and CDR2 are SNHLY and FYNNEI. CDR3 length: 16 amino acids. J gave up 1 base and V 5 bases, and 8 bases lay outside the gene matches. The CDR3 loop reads CASSKEPGQSNQPQHF. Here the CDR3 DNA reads TGTGCCAGCAGTAAAGAACCGGGACAGAGCAATCAGCCCCAGCATTTT.

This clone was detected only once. CDR3 coding DNA: TGTGCCAGCAGCTTGTCCGCAACTAATGAAAAACTGTTTTTT. It yields the protein CASSLSATNEKLFF. The J gene is TRBJ1-4, the V gene TRBV5-4; unclear D gene. Germline assignment: CDR1 SGHNT and CDR2 YYREEE (reference sequence). V was pared by 1 base and J by 0 bases, with 4 bases between. This CDR3 contains 14 residues.

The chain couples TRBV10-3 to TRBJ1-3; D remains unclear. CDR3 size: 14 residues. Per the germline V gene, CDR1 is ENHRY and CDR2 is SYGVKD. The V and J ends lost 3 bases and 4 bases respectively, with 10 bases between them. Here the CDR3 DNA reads TGTGCCATCAGTGACTTGGGGAGCGGAAACACCATATATTTT. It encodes CAISDLGSGNTIYF.

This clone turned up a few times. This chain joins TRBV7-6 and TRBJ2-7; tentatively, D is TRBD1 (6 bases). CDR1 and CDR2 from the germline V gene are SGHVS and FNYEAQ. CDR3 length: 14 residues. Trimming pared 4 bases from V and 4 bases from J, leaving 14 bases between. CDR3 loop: CASSSTPQGYEQYF. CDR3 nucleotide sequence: TGTGCCAGCAGCTCAACCCCACAGGGATACGAGCAGTACTTC.

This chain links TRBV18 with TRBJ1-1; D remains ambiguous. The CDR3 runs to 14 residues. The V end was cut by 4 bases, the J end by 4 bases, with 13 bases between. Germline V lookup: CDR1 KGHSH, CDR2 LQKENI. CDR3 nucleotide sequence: TGTGCCAGCTCACTATTGGGGAATCCCACTGAAGCTTTCTTT. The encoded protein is CASSLLGNPTEAFF.

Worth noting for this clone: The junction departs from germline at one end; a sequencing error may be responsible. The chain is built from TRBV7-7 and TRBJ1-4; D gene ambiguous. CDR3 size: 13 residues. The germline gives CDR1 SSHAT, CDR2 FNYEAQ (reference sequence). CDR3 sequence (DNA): TGTGCTAGCAGCTTAGCGGGCGGGGAAAAACTGTTTTTT. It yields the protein CASSLAGGEKLFF.

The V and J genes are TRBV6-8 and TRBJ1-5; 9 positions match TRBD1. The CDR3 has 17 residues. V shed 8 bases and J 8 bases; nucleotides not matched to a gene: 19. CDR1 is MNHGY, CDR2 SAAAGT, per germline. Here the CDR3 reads CASPGTGQGLDEEPQHF. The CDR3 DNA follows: TGTGCCAGCCCTGGGACGGGACAGGGATTGGATGAGGAGCCCCAGCATTTT.

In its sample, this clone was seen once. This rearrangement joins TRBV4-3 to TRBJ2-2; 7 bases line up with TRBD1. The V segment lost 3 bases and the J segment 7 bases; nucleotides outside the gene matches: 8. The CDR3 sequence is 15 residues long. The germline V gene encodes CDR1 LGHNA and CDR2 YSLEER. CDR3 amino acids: CASSHLRQGVGELFF. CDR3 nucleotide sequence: TGCGCCAGCAGCCACTTGCGACAGGGCGTCGGGGAGCTGTTTTTT.

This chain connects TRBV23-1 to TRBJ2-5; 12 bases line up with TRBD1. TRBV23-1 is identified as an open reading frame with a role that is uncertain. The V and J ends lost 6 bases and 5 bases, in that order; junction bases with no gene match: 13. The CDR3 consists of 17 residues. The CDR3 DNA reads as TGCGCCAGCAGCCGCGCGGGACAGGGGGCGAGGAGCGAGACCCAGTACTTC. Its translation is CASSRAGQGARSETQYF.

The CDR3 protein is CASRRERTANTEAFF. The CDR3, as DNA: TGTGCCAGCAGGAGGGAGAGGACGGCGAACACTGAAGCTTTCTTT. The rearrangement links TRBV4-2 to TRBJ1-1; no reliable D call. This CDR3 has 15 residues. Germline CDR1 and CDR2: LGHNA and YNFKEQ. Trimming shortened V by 6 bases and J by 1 base, and 15 bases separated the two germline ends.

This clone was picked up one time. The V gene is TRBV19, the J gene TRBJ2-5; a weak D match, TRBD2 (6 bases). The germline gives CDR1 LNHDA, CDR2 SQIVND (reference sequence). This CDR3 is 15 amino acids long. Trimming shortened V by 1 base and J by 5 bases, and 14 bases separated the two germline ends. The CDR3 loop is CASSIAGSGVETQYF. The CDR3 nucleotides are TGTGCCAGTAGTATAGCGGGCTCGGGGGTGGAGACCCAGTACTTC.

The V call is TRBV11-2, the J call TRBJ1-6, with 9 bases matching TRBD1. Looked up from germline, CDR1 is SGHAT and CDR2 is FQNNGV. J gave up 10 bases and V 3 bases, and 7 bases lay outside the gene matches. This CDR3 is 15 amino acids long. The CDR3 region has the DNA TGTGCCAGCAGCTTGGGGACAGGGTGGGCGTCACCCCTCCACTTT. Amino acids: CASSLGTGWASPLHF.

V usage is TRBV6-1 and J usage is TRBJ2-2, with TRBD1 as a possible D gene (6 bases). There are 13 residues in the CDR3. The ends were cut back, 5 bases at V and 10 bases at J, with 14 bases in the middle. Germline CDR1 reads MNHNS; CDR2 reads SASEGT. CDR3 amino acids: CASSNRVHVELFF. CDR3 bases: TGTGCCAGCAGTAACAGGGTCCACGTGGAGCTGTTTTTT.

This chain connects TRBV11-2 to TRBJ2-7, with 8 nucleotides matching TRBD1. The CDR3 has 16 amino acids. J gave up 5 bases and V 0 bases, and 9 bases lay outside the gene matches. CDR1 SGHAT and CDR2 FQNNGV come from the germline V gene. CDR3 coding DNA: TGTGCCAGCAGCTTAGACCAGGGGGCGGGCGCCGACGAGCAGTACTTC. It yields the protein CASSLDQGAGADEQYF.

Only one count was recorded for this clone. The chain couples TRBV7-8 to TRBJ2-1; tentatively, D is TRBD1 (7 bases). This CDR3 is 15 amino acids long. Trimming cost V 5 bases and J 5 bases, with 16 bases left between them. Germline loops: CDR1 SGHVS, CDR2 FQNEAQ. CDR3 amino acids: CASSRGTEGDNEQFF. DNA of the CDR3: TGTGCCAGCAGCCGGGGGACAGAGGGGGACAATGAGCAGTTCTTC. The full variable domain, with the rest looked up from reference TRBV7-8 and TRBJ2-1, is GAGVSQSPRYKVAKRGQDVALRCDPISGHVSLFWYQQALGQGPEFLTYFQNEAQLDKSGLPSDRFFAERPEGSVSTLKIQRTQQEDSAVYLCASSRGTEGDNEQFFGPGTRLTVL.

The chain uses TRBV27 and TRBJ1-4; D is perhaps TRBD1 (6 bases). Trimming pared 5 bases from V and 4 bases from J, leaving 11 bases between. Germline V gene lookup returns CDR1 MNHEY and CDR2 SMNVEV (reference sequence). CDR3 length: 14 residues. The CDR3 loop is CASSPPGVNEKLFF. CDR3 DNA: TGTGCCAGCAGTCCCCCAGGGGTTAATGAAAAACTGTTTTTT.

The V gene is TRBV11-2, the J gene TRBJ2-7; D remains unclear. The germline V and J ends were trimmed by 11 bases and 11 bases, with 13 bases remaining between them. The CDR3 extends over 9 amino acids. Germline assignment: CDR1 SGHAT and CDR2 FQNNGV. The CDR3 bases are TGTGCCCTGGCGGCGGCTAAGTACTTC. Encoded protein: CALAAAKYF. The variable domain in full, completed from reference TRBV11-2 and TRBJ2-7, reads EAGVAQSPRYKIIEKRQSVAFWCNPISGHATLYWYQQILGQGPKLLIQFQNNGVVDDSQLPKDRFSAERLKGVDSTLKIQPAKLEDSAVYLCALAAAKYFGPGTRLTVT.

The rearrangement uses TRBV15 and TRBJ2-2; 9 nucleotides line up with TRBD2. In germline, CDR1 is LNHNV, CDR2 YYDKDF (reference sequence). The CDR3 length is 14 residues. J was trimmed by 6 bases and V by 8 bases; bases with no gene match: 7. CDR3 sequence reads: CATRLAGSPGELFF. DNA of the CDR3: TGTGCCACCCGGCTAGCGGGAAGCCCCGGGGAGCTGTTTTTT.

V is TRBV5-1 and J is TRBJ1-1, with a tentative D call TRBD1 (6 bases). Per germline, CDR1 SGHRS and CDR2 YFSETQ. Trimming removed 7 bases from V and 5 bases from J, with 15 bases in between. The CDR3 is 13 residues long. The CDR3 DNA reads TGCGCCAGCGGCCTCTCAGGGGCAACTGAAGCTTTCTTT. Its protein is CASGLSGATEAFF.